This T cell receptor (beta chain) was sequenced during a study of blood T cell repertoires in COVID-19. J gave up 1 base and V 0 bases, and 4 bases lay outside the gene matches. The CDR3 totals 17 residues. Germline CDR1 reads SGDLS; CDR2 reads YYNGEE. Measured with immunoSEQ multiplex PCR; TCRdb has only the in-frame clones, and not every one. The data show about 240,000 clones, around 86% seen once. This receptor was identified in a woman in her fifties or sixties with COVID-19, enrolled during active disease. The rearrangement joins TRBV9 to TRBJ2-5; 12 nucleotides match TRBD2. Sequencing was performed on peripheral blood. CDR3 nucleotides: TGTGCCAGCAGCGTAGGTCTAGCGGGGGGGCCCCAAGAGACCCAGTACTTC. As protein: CASSVGLAGGPQETQYF.